This note documents a single T cell receptor (beta chain) sequence. Its antigen is unidentified. The source material, RNA transcripts, was used to amplify TCR beta CDR3 regions. The primer set for the first-round RT-PCR of the TCR CDR3 was HTBI. TCRdb called the multiplex PCR reads again in MiXCR, with one record for every CDR3 protein. This sample yields more than 500,000 distinct CDR3 sequences, of which 15% to 20% are seen a single time; approximately 30% belongs to the top ten. This record belongs to a study of T cells in Graves' hyperthyroidism and ophthalmopathy. Study at large: The blood sample was taken at first diagnosis, before treatment began.

Findings and limits, study-wide: For ophthalmopathy, model prediction preceded onset by a median about 6.4 months. Peripheral blood also featured most of the thyroid clonotypes expanded above 0.001.

Trimming stripped 3 bases from V and 9 bases from J, with 15 bases between. The CDR3 has 15 amino acids. Germline values: CDR1 LNHDA, CDR2 SQIVND (reference sequence). The receptor was isolated from a woman under 40 with Graves' ophthalmopathy. The specimen was blood. The V call is TRBV19, the J call TRBJ1-6; TRBD1 is a possible D gene (6 bases). The CDR3 DNA sequence: TGTGCCAGTAGTATGGGGGGACAACCAGTTTCACCCCTCCACTTT. Protein: CASSMGGQPVSPLHF.